The 11 T cell receptor beta chains listed next were all sequenced from one sample in a study of cytomegalovirus exposure and HLA in healthy donors. In the PCR, 60 Vbeta and 13 Jbeta primers were used. Some clones are missing from TCRdb's copy, which holds only in-frame ones; the method was immunoSEQ multiplex PCR. The repertoire holds 150,000 to 200,000 clones, with nearly 80% as singletons. The specimen sequenced was PBMCs. All receptors derive from a middle-aged woman in good health and CMV-seronegative.

V usage is TRBV27 and J usage is TRBJ2-7; D is undetermined. The CDR3 has 14 amino acids. CDR1 is MNHEY, CDR2 SMNVEV, per germline (reference sequence). V was trimmed by 3 bases and J by 0 bases, leaving 9 bases between them. CDR3 DNA: TGTGCCAGCAGTTTCTCAGGTACCTCCTACGAGCAGTACTTC. The encoded protein is CASSFSGTSYEQYF.

V is TRBV5-8 and J is TRBJ2-1; D might be TRBD1 (5 bases). The CDR3 runs to 15 residues. V was cut by 4 bases and J by 0 bases, with 11 bases left in between. Germline assignment: CDR1 SGHTS and CDR2 YDEGEE. CDR3 residues: CASSGQPSSYNEQFF. The CDR3 DNA is TGTGCCAGCAGCGGACAACCGAGCTCCTACAATGAGCAGTTCTTC.

This clone has only a few counts. V usage is TRBV10-3 and J usage is TRBJ1-2; 8 nucleotides match TRBD1. V trimming: 5 bases; J trimming: 6 bases; junction bases outside the gene matches: 2. CDR3 length: 12 amino acids. Germline CDR1 is ENHRY and CDR2 is SYGVKD. Written as DNA, the CDR3 is TGTGCCATCAGTAGGGACAGGAATGGCTACACCTTC. It encodes CAISRDRNGYTF.

This rearrangement joins TRBV4-2 to TRBJ2-7, with 8 bases that match TRBD1. Germline CDR1 and CDR2: LGHNA and YNFKEQ. V lost 3 bases and J lost 4; bases outside the gene matches: 14. The CDR3 totals 17 residues. The chain's CDR3 is CASSQGGQVLGGYEQYF. CDR3 DNA: TGTGCCAGCAGCCAGGGGGGACAGGTACTGGGCGGGTACGAGCAGTACTTC.

The chain links TRBV5-1 to TRBJ1-2; 8 positions match TRBD1. From germline, CDR1 is SGHRS and CDR2 YFSETQ. V trimming: 3 bases; J trimming: 7 bases; junction bases outside the gene matches: 8. This CDR3 region has 14 residues. The CDR3: CASSWDDRGGGYTF. The CDR3 coding sequence is TGCGCCAGCAGCTGGGACGACAGGGGAGGTGGCTACACCTTC.

V gene TRBV28 combines with J gene TRBJ2-1, with 16 nucleotides matching TRBD2. V lost 6 bases to trimming and J lost 7 bases; unmatched junction nucleotides: 12. The CDR3 is made up of 18 amino acids. Germline CDR1 reads MDHEN; CDR2 reads SYDVKM. CDR3 DNA: TGTGCCAGCAGCGACCCGGGACTAGCGGGGGGGCAAAGTAATGAGCAGTTCTTC. Translation: CASSDPGLAGGQSNEQFF. Full variable domain (remainder filled in from reference TRBV28 and TRBJ2-1): DVKVTQSSRYLVKRTGEKVFLECVQDMDHENMFWYRQDPGLGLRLIYFSYDVKMKEKGDIPEGYSVSREKKERFSLILESASTNQTSMYLCASSDPGLAGGQSNEQFFGPGTRLTVL.

V gene TRBV5-1 combines with J gene TRBJ2-5; D gene ambiguous. The CDR3 totals 12 residues. The V and J ends lost 4 bases and 5 bases respectively, with 9 bases between them. Germline V gene sequence: CDR1 SGHRS, CDR2 YFSETQ. The CDR3 loop is CASSTPGETQYF. DNA of the CDR3: TGCGCCAGCAGCACACCCGGGGAGACCCAGTACTTC.

The chain couples TRBV13 to TRBJ2-7; possibly TRBD2 for D (6 bases). This CDR3 is 14 amino acids long. Germline CDR1 PRHDT, CDR2 FYEKMQ (reference sequence). The ends were cut back, 4 bases at V and 3 bases at J, with 13 bases in the middle. In nucleotides, the CDR3 is TGTGCCAGCAGCTATCTCCGGGGGAGCTACGAGCAGTACTTC. It translates to CASSYLRGSYEQYF.

This clone has just a few counts. This chain connects TRBV5-1 to TRBJ2-7; TRBD2 matches 8 bases. V lost 3 bases to trimming and J lost 6 bases; unmatched junction nucleotides: 5. Germline V lookup: CDR1 SGHRS, CDR2 YFSETQ. This CDR3 region has 13 residues. Here the CDR3 DNA reads TGCGCCAGCAGCTCCACGGGGGGGGGCGAGCAGTACTTC. Translation: CASSSTGGGEQYF.

The chain couples TRBV7-6 to TRBJ1-1; a weak D match, TRBD1 (5 bases). Germline V gene data show CDR1 as SGHVS and CDR2 as FNYEAQ. V lost 1 base and J 1 base, leaving 10 bases between the germline ends. This CDR3 is 15 amino acids long. The CDR3 bases are TGTGCCAGCAGCTTAGTTGCGGGACCGAACACTGAAGCTTTCTTT. It specifies CASSLVAGPNTEAFF.

This CDR3 reads CASSPSRDTQYF. DNA for the CDR3: TGTGCCAGCAGCCCAAGCCGGGATACGCAGTATTTT. The chain joins TRBV11-2 to TRBJ2-3; D remains unclear. Trimming left V 5 bases short and J 6 bases short, with 9 bases between. The CDR3 loop spans 12 amino acids. CDR1 and CDR2 (germline): SGHAT, FQNNGV.